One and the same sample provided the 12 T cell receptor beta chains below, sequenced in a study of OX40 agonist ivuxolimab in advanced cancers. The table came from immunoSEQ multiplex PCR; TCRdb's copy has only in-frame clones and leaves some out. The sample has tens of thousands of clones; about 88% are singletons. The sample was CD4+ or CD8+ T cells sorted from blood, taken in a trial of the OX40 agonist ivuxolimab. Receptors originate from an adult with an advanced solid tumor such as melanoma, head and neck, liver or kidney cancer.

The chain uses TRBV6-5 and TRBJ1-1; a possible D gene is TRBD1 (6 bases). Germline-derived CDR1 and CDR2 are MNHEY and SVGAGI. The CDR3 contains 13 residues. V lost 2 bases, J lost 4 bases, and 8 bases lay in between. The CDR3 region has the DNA TGTGCCAGCAGTTACACACAGGGCACTGAAGCTTTCTTT. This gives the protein CASSYTQGTEAFF.

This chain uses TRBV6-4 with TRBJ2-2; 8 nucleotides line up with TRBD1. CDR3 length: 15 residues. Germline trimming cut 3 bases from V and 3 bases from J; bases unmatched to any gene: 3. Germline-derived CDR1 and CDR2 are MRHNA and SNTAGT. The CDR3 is CASSEDRADTGELFF. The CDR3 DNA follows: TGTGCCAGCAGTGAGGACAGGGCGGACACCGGGGAGCTGTTTTTT.

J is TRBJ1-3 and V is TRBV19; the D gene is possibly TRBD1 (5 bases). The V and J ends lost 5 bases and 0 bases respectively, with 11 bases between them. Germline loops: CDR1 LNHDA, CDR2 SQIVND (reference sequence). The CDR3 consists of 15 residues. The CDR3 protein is CASSGTDTSGNTIYF. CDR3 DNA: TGTGCCAGTAGTGGCACGGACACCTCTGGAAACACCATATATTTT. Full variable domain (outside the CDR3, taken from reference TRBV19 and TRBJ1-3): DGGITQSPKYLFRKEGQNVTLSCEQNLNHDAMYWYRQDPGQGLRLIYYSQIVNDFQKGDIAEGYSVSREKKESFPLTVTSAQKNPTAFYLCASSGTDTSGNTIYFGEGSWLTVV.

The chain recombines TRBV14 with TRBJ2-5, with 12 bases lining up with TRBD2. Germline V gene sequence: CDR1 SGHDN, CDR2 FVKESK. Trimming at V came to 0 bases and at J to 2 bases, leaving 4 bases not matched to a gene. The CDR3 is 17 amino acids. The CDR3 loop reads CASSQDILAGGQETQYF. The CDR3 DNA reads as TGTGCCAGCAGCCAAGACATCCTAGCGGGGGGGCAAGAGACCCAGTACTTC.

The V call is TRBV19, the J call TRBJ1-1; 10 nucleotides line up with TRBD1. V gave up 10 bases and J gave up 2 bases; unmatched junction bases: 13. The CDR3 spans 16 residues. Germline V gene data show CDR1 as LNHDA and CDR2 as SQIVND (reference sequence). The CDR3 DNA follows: TGTGCCACTCATCCGGGACAGGGGTATCTCAACACTGAAGCTTTCTTT. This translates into CATHPGQGYLNTEAFF. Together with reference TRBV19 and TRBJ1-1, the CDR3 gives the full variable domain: DGGITQSPKYLFRKEGQNVTLSCEQNLNHDAMYWYRQDPGQGLRLIYYSQIVNDFQKGDIAEGYSVSREKKESFPLTVTSAQKNPTAFYLCATHPGQGYLNTEAFFGQGTRLTVV.

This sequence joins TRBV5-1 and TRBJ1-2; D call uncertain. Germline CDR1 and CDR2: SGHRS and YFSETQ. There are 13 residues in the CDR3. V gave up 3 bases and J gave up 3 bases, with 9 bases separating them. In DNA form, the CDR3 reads TGCGCCAGCAGCTGGGGTCAGGACTATGGCTACACCTTC. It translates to CASSWGQDYGYTF.

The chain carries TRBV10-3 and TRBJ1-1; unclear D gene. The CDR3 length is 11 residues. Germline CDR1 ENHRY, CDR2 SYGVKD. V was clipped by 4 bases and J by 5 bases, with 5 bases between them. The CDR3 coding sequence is TGTGCCATCAGTGGGCTGACTGAAGCTTTCTTT. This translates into CAISGLTEAFF.

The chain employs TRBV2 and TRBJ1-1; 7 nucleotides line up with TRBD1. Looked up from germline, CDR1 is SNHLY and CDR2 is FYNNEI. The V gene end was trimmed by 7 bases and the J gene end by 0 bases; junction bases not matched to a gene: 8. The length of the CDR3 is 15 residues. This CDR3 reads CASNRDRSMNTEAFF. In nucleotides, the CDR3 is TGTGCCAGCAACCGGGACAGATCTATGAACACTGAAGCTTTCTTT.

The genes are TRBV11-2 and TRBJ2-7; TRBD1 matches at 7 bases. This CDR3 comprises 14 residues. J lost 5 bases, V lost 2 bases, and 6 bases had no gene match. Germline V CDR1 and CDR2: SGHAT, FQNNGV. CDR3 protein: CASSLRQGTDEQYF. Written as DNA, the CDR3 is TGTGCCAGCAGCTTAAGACAGGGAACGGACGAGCAGTACTTC.

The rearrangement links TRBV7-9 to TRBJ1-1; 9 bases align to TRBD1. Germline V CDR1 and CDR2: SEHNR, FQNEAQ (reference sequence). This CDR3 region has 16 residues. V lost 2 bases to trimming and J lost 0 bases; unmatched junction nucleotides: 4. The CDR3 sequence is CASSLMGQGMNTEAFF. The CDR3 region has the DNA TGTGCCAGCAGCTTAATGGGACAGGGAATGAACACTGAAGCTTTCTTT.

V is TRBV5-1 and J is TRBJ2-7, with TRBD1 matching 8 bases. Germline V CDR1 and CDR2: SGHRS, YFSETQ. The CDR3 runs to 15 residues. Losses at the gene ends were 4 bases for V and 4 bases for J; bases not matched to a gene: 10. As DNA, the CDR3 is TGCGCCAGCAGCCCTGGACAGGGACGGGTATACGAGCAGTACTTC. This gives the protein CASSPGQGRVYEQYF.

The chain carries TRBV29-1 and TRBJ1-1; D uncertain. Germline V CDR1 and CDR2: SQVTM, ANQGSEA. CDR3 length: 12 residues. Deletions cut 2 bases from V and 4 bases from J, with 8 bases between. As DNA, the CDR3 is TGCAGCGTTGAATTGGCGGCCACTGAAGCTTTCTTT. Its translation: CSVELAATEAFF.